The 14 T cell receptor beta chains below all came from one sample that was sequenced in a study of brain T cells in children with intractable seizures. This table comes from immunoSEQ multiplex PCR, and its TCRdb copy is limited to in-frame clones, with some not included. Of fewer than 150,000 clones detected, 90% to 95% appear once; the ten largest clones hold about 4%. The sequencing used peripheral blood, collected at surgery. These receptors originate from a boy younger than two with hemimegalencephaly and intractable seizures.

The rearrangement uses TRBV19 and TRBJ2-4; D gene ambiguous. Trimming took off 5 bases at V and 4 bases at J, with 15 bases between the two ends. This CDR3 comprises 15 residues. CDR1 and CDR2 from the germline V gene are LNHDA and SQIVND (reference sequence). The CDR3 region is CASSANRDTKNIQYF. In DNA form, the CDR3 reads TGTGCCAGTAGTGCTAACAGAGATACTAAAAACATTCAGTACTTC.

Here the CDR3 reads CASSDILAGGQNEQFF. The CDR3 nucleotides read TGTGCCAGCAGCGACATACTAGCGGGAGGGCAGAATGAGCAGTTCTTC. The chain couples TRBV11-2 to TRBJ2-1, with TRBD2 matching over 13 bases. The CDR3 has 16 amino acids. Per the germline V gene, CDR1 is SGHAT and CDR2 is FQNNGV. Trimming took 5 bases from V and 7 from J; bases not matched to a gene: 8.

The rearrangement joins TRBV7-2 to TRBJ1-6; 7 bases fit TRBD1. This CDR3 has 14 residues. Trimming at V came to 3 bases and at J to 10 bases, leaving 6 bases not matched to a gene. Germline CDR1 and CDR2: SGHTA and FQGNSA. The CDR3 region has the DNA TGTGCCAGCAGCTTCACAGGGGTTTACTCACCCCTCCACTTT. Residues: CASSFTGVYSPLHF.

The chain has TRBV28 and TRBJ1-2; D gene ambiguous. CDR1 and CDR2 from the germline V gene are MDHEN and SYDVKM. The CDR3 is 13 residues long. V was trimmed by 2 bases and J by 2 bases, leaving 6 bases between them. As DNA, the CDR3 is TGTGCCAGCAGTTTAGCTCTAAACTATGGCTACACCTTC. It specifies CASSLALNYGYTF.

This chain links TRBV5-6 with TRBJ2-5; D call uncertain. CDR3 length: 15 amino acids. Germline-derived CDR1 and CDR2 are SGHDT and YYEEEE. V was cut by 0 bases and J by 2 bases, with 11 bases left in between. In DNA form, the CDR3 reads TGTGCCAGCAGCTTGGCGGCAGAGATTCAAGAGACCCAGTACTTC. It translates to CASSLAAEIQETQYF. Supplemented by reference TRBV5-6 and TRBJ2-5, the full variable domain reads DAGVTQSPTHLIKTRGQQVTLRCSPKSGHDTVSWYQQALGQGPQFIFQYYEEEERQRGNFPDRFSGHQFPNYSSELNVNALLLGDSALYLCASSLAAEIQETQYFGPGTRLLVL.

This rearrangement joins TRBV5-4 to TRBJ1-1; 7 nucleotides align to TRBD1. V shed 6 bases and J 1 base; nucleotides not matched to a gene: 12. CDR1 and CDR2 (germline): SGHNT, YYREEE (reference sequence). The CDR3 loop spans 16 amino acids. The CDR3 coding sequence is TGTGCCAGCACCCGGGGGGGGACAGTGAGGAACACTGAAGCTTTCTTT. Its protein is CASTRGGTVRNTEAFF.

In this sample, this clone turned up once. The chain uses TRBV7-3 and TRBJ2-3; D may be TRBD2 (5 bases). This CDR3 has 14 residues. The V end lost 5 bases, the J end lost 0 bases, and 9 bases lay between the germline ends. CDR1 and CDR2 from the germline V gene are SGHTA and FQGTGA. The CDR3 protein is CASSPGLSTDTQYF. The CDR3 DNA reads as TGTGCCAGCAGCCCCGGACTGAGCACAGATACGCAGTATTTT.

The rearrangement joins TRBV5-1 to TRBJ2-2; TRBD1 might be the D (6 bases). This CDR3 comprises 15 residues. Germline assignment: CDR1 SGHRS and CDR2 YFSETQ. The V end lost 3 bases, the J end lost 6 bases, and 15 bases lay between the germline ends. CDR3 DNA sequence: TGCGCCAGCAGCTCCAGGGGTAATGACGCCGGGGAGCTGTTTTTT. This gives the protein CASSSRGNDAGELFF.

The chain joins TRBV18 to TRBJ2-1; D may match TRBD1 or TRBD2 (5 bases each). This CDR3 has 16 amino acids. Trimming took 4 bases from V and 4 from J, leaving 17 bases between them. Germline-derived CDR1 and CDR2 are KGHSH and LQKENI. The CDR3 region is CASSQGAPGLYNEQFF. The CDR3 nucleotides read TGTGCCAGCTCACAAGGAGCTCCGGGGCTATACAATGAGCAGTTCTTC.

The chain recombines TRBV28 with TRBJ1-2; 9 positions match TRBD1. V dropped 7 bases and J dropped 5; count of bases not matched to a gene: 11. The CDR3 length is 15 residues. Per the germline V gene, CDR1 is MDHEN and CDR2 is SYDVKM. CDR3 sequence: CASTSAGTGSYGYTF. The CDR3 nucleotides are TGTGCCAGCACATCAGCCGGGACAGGGAGTTATGGCTACACCTTC.

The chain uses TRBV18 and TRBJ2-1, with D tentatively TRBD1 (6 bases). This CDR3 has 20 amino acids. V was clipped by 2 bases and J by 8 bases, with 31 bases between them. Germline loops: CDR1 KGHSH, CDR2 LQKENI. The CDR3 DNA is TGTGCCAGCTCACCAGGGCTTTGGGGGCAGGGTCATCGGGATATCGATGAGCAGTTCTTC. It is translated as CASSPGLWGQGHRDIDEQFF.

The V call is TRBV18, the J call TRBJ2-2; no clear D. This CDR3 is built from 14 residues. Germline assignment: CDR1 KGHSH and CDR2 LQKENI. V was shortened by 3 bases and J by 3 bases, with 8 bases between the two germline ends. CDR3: CASSPTSDTGELFF. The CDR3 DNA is TGTGCCAGCTCACCTACCTCCGACACCGGGGAGCTGTTTTTT.

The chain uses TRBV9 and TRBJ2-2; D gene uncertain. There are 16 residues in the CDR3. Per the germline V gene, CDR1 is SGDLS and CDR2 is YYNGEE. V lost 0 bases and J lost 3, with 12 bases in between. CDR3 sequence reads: CASSVAGGSYTGELFF. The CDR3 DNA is TGTGCCAGCAGCGTAGCTGGTGGCTCTTACACCGGGGAGCTGTTTTTT. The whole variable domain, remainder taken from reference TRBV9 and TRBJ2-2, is DSGVTQTPKHLITATGQRVTLRCSPRSGDLSVYWYQQSLDQGLQFLIQYYNGEERAKGNILERFSAQQFPDLHSELNLSSLELGDSALYFCASSVAGGSYTGELFFGEGSRLTVL.

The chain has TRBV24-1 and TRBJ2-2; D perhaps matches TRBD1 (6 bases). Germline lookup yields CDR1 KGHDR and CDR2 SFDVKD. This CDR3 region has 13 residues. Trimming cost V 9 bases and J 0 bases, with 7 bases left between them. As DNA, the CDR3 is TGTGCCACCGGGGGCGCGAACACCGGGGAGCTGTTTTTT. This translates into CATGGANTGELFF.